This T cell receptor (beta chain) was recorded in a study of blood T cell repertoires in COVID-19. Original data processing: Reference gene primer amplification gave estimated nucleated cell counts. The method was immunoSEQ multiplex PCR; TCRdb's version includes in-frame clones alone and lacks a portion of them. From that table come the V and J calls and clone size; the DNA was used to work out D and trimming. Of 350,000 to 450,000 clones in the sample, 85% to 90% were seen once. CDR1 SEHNR and CDR2 FQNEAQ come from the germline V gene (reference sequence). J gave up 6 bases and V 5 bases, and 10 bases lay outside the gene matches. The CDR3 runs 16 residues.

V and J are TRBV7-9 and TRBJ2-3, with 11 bases identical to TRBD2. This receptor was taken from a human donor in a cohort sampled during active COVID-19. Sequenced material: peripheral blood. The CDR3 sequence: CASSRGTSGPQDTQYF. The CDR3 DNA is TGTGCCAGCAGCAGGGGGACTAGCGGCCCACAGGATACGCAGTATTTT.